Sequencing of this T cell receptor (beta chain) was carried out in a study of cytomegalovirus exposure and HLA in healthy donors. PCR employed 60 Vbeta and 13 Jbeta primers. Sequencing used immunoSEQ multiplex PCR; TCRdb keeps in-frame clones, though not all of them. This table has under 150,000 clones, roughly three quarters appearing once. The CDR3 is 14 amino acids. Germline V CDR1 and CDR2: SGHVS, FNYEAQ. Trimming stripped 0 bases from V and 7 bases from J, with 10 bases between. On this clone: Its specificity is unknown.

Notes on the study in general: A later analysis reportedly found fewer N-insertions in an Asian-associated ancestry cluster than the roughly 670-donor mean. Earlier findings revealed that most TCR beta V segments proved productive either about 87% or about 30% of the time.

Healthy bone marrow donors made up the donors. Material for sequencing was PBMCs. The chain has TRBV7-6 and TRBJ2-1; D possibly corresponds to TRBD1 (5 bases). This sequence was found in a woman aged 35 to 49 in good health and CMV-seropositive. The CDR3 region is CASSLALRANEQFF. The CDR3 DNA follows: TGTGCCAGCAGCTTAGCGCTCAGGGCTAATGAGCAGTTCTTC.